The T cell receptor beta chain described here comes from a study of spatial heterogeneity in lung cancer. The time point was: blood at routine non-recurrence follow-up after resection. Each CDR3 protein is one row after TCRdb ran MiXCR on the 5' RACE reads. The table includes 20,000 or so distinct CDR3 sequences, 9% to 10% detected once. This clonotype appeared many times. Since no conserved phenylalanine or tryptophan closes the CDR3, a read error is the likely cause. V gave up 3 bases and J gave up 10 bases, with 10 bases separating them. CDR1 and CDR2 from the germline V gene are SGHTA and FQGNSA. This CDR3 spans 12 amino acids.

The clonotype originates from a female donor with early-stage non-small cell lung cancer. The sequencing used PBMCs, collected at follow-up. The genes are TRBV7-2 and TRBJ2-1; possibly TRBD1 for D (6 bases). The CDR3 region is CASSFFGTEQFL. In nucleotides, the CDR3 is TGTGCCAGCAGCTTTTTCGGGACAGAGCAGTTCCTC.